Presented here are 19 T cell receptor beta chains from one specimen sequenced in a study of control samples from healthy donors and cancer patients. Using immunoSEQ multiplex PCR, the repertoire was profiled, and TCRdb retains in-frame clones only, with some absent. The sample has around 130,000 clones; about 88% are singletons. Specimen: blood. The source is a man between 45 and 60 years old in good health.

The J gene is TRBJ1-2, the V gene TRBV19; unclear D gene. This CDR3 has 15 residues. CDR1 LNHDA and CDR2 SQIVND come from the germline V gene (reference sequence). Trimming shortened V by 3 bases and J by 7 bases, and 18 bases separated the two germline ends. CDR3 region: CASSIPSAPGAGYTF. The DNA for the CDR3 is TGTGCCAGTAGTATCCCGTCGGCTCCAGGCGCTGGCTACACCTTC.

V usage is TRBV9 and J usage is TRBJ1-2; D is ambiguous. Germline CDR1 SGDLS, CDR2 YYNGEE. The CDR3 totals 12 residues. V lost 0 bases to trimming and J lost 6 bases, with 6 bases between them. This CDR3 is CASSVAWNGYTF. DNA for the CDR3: TGTGCCAGCAGCGTAGCCTGGAATGGCTACACCTTC. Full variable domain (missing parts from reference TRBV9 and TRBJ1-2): DSGVTQTPKHLITATGQRVTLRCSPRSGDLSVYWYQQSLDQGLQFLIQYYNGEERAKGNILERFSAQQFPDLHSELNLSSLELGDSALYFCASSVAWNGYTFGSGTRLTVV.

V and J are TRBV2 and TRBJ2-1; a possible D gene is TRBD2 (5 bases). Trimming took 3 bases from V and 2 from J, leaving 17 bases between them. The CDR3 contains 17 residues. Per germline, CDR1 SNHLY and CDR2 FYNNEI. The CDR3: CASSEIVTGIAYNEQFF. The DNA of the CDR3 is TGTGCCAGCAGTGAGATCGTAACGGGGATAGCCTACAATGAGCAGTTCTTC.

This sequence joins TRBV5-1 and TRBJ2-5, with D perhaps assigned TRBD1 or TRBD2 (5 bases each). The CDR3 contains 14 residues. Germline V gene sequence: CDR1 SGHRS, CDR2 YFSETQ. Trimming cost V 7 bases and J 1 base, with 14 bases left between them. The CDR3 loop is CASYTGPSQETQYF. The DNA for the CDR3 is TGCGCCAGCTATACGGGACCTTCCCAAGAGACCCAGTACTTC.

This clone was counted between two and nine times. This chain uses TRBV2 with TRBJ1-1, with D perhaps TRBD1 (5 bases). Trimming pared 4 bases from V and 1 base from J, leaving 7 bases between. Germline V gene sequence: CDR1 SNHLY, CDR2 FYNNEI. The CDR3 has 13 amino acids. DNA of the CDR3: TGTGCCAGCAGTGTACAGGCGAACACTGAAGCTTTCTTT. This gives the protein CASSVQANTEAFF.

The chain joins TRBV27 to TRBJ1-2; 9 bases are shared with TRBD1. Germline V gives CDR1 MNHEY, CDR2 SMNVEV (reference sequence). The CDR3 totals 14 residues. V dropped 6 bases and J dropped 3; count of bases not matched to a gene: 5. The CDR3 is CASSPQGAYYGYTF. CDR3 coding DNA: TGTGCCAGCAGCCCACAGGGGGCGTACTATGGCTACACCTTC.

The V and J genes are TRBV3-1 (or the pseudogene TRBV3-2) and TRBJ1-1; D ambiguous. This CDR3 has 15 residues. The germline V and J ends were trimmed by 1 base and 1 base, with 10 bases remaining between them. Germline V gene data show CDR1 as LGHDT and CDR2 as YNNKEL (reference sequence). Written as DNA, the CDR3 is TGTGCCAGCAGCCAAGTCGTAGTATCGAACACTGAAGCTTTCTTT. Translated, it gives CASSQVVVSNTEAFF.

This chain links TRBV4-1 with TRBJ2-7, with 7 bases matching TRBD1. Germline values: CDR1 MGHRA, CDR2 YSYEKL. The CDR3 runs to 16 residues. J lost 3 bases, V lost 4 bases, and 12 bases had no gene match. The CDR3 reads CASSRDRAPGYYEQYF. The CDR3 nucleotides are TGCGCCAGCAGCCGCGACAGGGCCCCAGGATACTACGAGCAGTACTTC.

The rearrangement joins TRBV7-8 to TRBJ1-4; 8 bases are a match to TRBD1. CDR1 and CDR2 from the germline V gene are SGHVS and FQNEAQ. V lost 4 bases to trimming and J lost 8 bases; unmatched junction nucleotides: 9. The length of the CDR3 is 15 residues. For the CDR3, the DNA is TGTGCCAGCAGCTCCCCCGGACAGGGAGAGGAAAAACTGTTTTTT. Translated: CASSSPGQGEEKLFF.

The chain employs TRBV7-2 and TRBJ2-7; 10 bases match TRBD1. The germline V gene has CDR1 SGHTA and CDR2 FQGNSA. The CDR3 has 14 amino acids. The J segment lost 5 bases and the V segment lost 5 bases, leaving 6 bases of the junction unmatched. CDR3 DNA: TGTGCCAGCAGCCAACTGGGGACAGGGGACGAGCAGTACTTC. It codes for CASSQLGTGDEQYF.

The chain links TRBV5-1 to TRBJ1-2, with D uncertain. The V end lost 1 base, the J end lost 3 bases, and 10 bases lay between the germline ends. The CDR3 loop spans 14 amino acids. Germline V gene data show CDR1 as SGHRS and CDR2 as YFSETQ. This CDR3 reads CASSLLNPDYGYTF. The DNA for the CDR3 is TGCGCCAGCAGCTTGTTAAATCCGGACTATGGCTACACCTTC. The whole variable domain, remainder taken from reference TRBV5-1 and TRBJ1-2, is KAGVTQTPRYLIKTRGQQVTLSCSPISGHRSVSWYQQTPGQGLQFLFEYFSETQRNKGNFPGRFSGRQFSNSRSEMNVSTLELGDSALYLCASSLLNPDYGYTFGSGTRLTVV.

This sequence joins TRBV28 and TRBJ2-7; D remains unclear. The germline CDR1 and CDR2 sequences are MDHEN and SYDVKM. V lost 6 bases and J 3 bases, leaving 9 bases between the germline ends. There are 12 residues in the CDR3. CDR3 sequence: CASSDTDYEQYF. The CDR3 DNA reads TGTGCCAGCAGCGACACCGACTACGAGCAGTACTTC.

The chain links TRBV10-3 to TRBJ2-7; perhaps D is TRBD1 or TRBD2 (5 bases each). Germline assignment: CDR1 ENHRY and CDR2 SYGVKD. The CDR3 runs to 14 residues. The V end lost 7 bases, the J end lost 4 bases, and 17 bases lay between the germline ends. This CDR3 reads CAINPGSTRYEQYF. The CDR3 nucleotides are TGTGCCATCAATCCAGGGTCAACTAGGTACGAGCAGTACTTC.

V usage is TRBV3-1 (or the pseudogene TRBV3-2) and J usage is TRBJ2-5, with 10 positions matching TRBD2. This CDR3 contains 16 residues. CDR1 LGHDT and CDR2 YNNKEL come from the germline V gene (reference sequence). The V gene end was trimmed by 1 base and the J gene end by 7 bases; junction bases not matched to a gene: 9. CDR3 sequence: CASSQVSGGVRGTQYF. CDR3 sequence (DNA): TGTGCCAGCAGCCAAGTCAGCGGGGGGGTCCGGGGGACCCAGTACTTC.

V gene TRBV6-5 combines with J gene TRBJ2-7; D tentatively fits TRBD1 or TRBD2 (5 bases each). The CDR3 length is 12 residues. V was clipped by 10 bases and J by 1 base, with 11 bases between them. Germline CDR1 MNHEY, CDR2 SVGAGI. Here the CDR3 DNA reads TGTGCCACCTATGGGGGATCCTACGAGCAGTACTTC. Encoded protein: CATYGGSYEQYF.

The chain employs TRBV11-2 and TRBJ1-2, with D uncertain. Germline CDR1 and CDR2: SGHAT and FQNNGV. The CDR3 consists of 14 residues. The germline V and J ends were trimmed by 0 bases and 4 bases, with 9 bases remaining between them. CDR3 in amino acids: CASSLDDGPYGYTF. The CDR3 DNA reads TGTGCCAGCAGCTTAGATGACGGACCCTATGGCTACACCTTC.

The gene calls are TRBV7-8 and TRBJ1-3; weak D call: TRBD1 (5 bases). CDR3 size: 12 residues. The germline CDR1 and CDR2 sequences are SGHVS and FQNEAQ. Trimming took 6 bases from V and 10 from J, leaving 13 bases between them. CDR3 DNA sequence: TGTGCCAGCAGTCTACAGGAGGGGACCATATATTTT. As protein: CASSLQEGTIYF. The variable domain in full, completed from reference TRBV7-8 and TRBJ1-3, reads GAGVSQSPRYKVAKRGQDVALRCDPISGHVSLFWYQQALGQGPEFLTYFQNEAQLDKSGLPSDRFFAERPEGSVSTLKIQRTQQEDSAVYLCASSLQEGTIYFGEGSWLTVV.

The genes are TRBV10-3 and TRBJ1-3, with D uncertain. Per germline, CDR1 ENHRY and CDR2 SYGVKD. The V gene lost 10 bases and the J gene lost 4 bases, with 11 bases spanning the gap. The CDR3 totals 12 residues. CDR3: CASYALGNTIYF. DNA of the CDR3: TGTGCCAGCTACGCTTTGGGAAACACCATATATTTT.

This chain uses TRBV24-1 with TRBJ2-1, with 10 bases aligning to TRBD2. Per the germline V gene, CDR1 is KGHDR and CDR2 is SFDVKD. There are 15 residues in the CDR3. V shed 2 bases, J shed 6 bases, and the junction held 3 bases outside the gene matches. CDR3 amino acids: CATSDWTSGSNEQFF. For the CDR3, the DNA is TGTGCCACCAGTGATTGGACTAGCGGATCCAATGAGCAGTTCTTC.